This T cell receptor beta chain is from a study of blood T cell repertoires in COVID-19 (TCRdb year 2020). About the study as a whole: Samples covering the acute and convalescent phases of COVID-19 were provided by collaborators in the United States, Italy and Spain. The material from the prospective study consisted of cDNA or gDNA derived from T cells, B-cell-depleted T cells, or PBMCs. Deeply sampled blood TCRbeta repertoires from subjects exposed to, actively infected with, or recovered from COVID-19 were included in the dataset. A freely available public database, intended as a resource for researchers studying the immune response to SARS-CoV-2, is where the repertoires were released. The samples were drawn from two sources: the first 160 participants of the ongoing ImmuneRACE study, and 1,000 to 1,500 subjects contributed by 6 global collaborators. Nearly every sample came with metadata listing a de-identified subject ID, COVID-19 status, age in years and sex. HLA class I and class II types, where available, came from metadata supplied by the sample provider rather than from assay-based typing. Overall results and qualifications from the work: Clinical and demographic metadata were provided uncurated, with the amount varying by source and participant.

V loses 0 bases of germline sequence and J loses 5 bases, and the interval between the two ends is 13 bases. Via the germline V gene, CDR1 is MNHEY and CDR2 SVGAGI. The CDR3 measures 15 amino acids from cysteine to phenylalanine. The sequence is cut down to CDR3 DNA, 45 bases in frame from base 1. To note about this clone: No antigen is known for it. Within one base of it there is no much larger clone, and no base qualities were kept.

TCRbeta CDR3 regions were amplified from genomic DNA by means of the immunoSEQ Assay, a bias-controlled multiplex PCR. The study's own analysis went as follows. Nucleated cell counts per sample were estimated from amplification of reference gene primers within the assay. To quantify the absolute abundance of each unique TCRbeta CDR3 rearrangement, sequence reads were collapsed and filtered. For each sample, productive Simpson clonality was calculated as the square root of Simpson's diversity index across productive rearrangements. TCRdb's version of the immuneACCESS table is confined to in-frame rearrangements and falls short of the full clone set. An unresolved V gene accounts for under half of the shortfall where checked; the remainder is of unknown origin. D and trimming come from the DNA, and the V and J calls and clone size come from that table. This sample has about 140,000 clones in its table, and 85% to 90% of those were observed once. The ten largest account for less than 2% of the sample.

The collaborating institutions used their own protocols to collect whole blood in K2EDTA tubes. For TCRbeta analysis, collaborator samples were shipped as frozen whole blood, as isolated PBMCs, or as DNA extracted from either sample type. The clonotype comes from a woman aged 55-69 years with acute or convalescent COVID-19. This chain is built from TRBV6-5 and TRBJ1-1; TRBD1 is perhaps the D gene, given 6 matching bases. The sequencing sample was made of peripheral blood. DNA sequence: TGTGCCAGCAGTTACTCGAAAGGGGGAGGGACTGAAGCTTTCTTT. It encodes CASSYSKGGGTEAFF.